This TCR beta chain was identified in a study of cytomegalovirus exposure and HLA in healthy donors. Findings and limits, study-wide: Most of the TCR beta V segments (in an earlier analysis) were productive either about 87% or about 30% of the time. Cytomegalovirus status was reportedly diagnosed by the classifier with high sensitivity and specificity. Sequences of the TCR beta chain were said to predict the HLA-A and HLA-B alleles of most subjects accurately.

In the case of this clone: Its antigen is unknown.

PCR employed 60 Vbeta and 13 Jbeta primers. The repertoire was sequenced with immunoSEQ multiplex PCR; TCRdb's copy has only in-frame clones and lacks some. The data show nearly 110,000 clones, around 73% seen once. This receptor was obtained from a man under 40 in good health and CMV-seronegative. The source material was PBMCs.

The CDR3 region is CASSLAQVTDTQYF. The CDR3 region has the DNA TGCGCCAGCAGCTTGGCCCAGGTTACAGATACGCAGTATTTT. This chain links TRBV5-1 with TRBJ2-3; no firm D call. Per the germline V gene, CDR1 is SGHRS and CDR2 is YFSETQ. Trimming left V 0 bases short and J 3 bases short, with 8 bases between. The CDR3 loop spans 14 amino acids.